This T cell receptor (beta chain) was identified in a study of T-cell memory formation after mild COVID-19. Study-wide results and limits: CD4+ bias marked clones expanding day 15 to 37, unlike balanced contracting clones. Cross-reactive memory appears to have joined, as suggested by some responding clones showing up in pre-infection memory. Unconfirmed was the SARS-CoV-2 specificity of second-wave clones that peaked on day 37.

In its sample, this clonotype was seen many times. Its antigen remains unidentified. Libraries for TCRalpha and TCRbeta carried sample barcodes and unique molecular identifiers via 5'RACE. Using its own MiXCR run on the 5' RACE reads, TCRdb lists one record per CDR3 protein. The table lists about 27,000 distinct CDR3 sequences, roughly 16% of them singletons, with 1.1% to 1.5% in the top ten. V was cut by 0 bases and J by 4 bases, with 18 bases left in between. This CDR3 spans 18 amino acids. Germline-derived CDR1 and CDR2 are LGHNA and YNFKEQ. The sequence came from an adult who had mild COVID-19 (a few samples of this study predate the infection). Cell type and time point are not known. V gene TRBV4-2 combines with J gene TRBJ2-2, with D perhaps given as TRBD1 or TRBD2 (6 bases each). Specimen: PBMCs or a T cell subset sorted from them (not recorded which). For the CDR3, the DNA is TGTGCCAGCAGCCAAGATCTGGGGCTACCGGGGGCCACCGGGGAGCTGTTTTTT. This translates into CASSQDLGLPGATGELFF.